Listed below are T cell receptor beta chains from one sample, sequenced in a study of persistence of HIV-infected CD4 T cells. The assay was immunoSEQ multiplex PCR, and TCRdb's table has in-frame clones only and misses some. The sample includes approximately 31,000 clones, roughly 80% of them seen just once. These receptors lack a known antigen. The sequencing used CD4+ T cells sorted from PBMCs after roughly 18-hour stimulation, collected from a patient who received antiretroviral therapy. Receptor source: an adult man with HIV who was CMV-seropositive. The CDR3 runs from the conserved cysteine through the conserved F or W. The D gene is left open where the match is weak. Some rows have no size entry. The others give once, few or many, or a class for an expanded clone.

V gene,J gene,clone size,D gene,CDR3 DNA,CDR3 protein
TRBV27,TRBJ1-3,.,.,TGTGCCAGCAGGAGCAAGGGGAACACCATATATTTT,CASRSKGNTIYF
TRBV11-3,TRBJ2-1,.,.,TGTGCCAGCAGCTCCCTCGATCAGGCGTCTGAGCAGTTCTTC,CASSSLDQASEQFF
TRBV5-1,TRBJ2-6,.,TRBD2,TGCGCCAGCAGCGCGCGACTAGCCCGATTCTCTGGGGCCAACGTCCTGACTTTC,CASSARLARFSGANVLTF
TRBV10-3,TRBJ2-7,.,.,TGTGCCATCAGTGCGGCTCCCCCTTACGAGCAGTACTTC,CAISAAPPYEQYF
TRBV10-3,TRBJ1-6,.,.,TGTGCCATCAGAGCTTCCCCAGGGGATAATTCACCCCTCCACTTT,CAIRASPGDNSPLHF
TRBV19,TRBJ1-2,few,TRBD1,TGTGCCAGCAGGGGGATCAACCCATTGGGGTATGGCTACACCTTC,CASRGINPLGYGYTF
TRBV29-1,TRBJ2-2,once,.,TGCAGCGTTTCGTATACCGGGGAGCTGTTTTTT,CSVSYTGELFF
TRBV27,TRBJ2-1,.,.,TGTGCCAGCAGTTTGATGGCCGGTCACAATGAGCAGTTCTTC,CASSLMAGHNEQFF
TRBV24-1,TRBJ2-3,.,TRBD2,TGTGCCACCAGTGAGTCGTTCGGGGGGGCCGCAGATACGCAGTATTTT,CATSESFGGAADTQYF
TRBV21-1,TRBJ2-2,.,.,TGTGCCAGCAGCAATCGGACAGGGCGATTGGTGAACACCGGGGAGCTGTTTTTT,CASSNRTGRLVNTGELFF
TRBV5-1,TRBJ2-1,.,TRBD1,TGCGCCAGCAGCCCCCGGGACAGGGCCAATGAGCAGTTCTTC,CASSPRDRANEQFF
TRBV27,TRBJ1-6,.,.,TGTGCCAGCAGTTTGCAGGGCCGAAATTCACCCCTCCACTTT,CASSLQGRNSPLHF
TRBV19,TRBJ1-3,.,.,TGTGCCAGTAGTATGCCCAGGGCTGGAAACACCATATATTTT,CASSMPRAGNTIYF
TRBV30,TRBJ1-4,.,.,TGTGCCTGGAGACCCCGGGTCAGGGTTGGCGAAAAACTGTTTTTT,CAWRPRVRVGEKLFF
TRBV7-8,TRBJ2-1,.,.,TGTGCCAGCAGCAAATACAATGAGCAGTTCTTC,CASSKYNEQFF
TRBV29-1,TRBJ1-2,.,.,TGCAGCGTTGAACAGCCCAGGGACGGGTTATATGGCTACACCTTC,CSVEQPRDGLYGYTF
TRBV12-5,TRBJ2-2,.,.,TGTGCTAGTGGTTTGGTAGGAGGCGGGGACACCGGGGAGCTGTTTTTT,CASGLVGGGDTGELFF
TRBV30,TRBJ1-2,.,TRBD1,TGTGCCTGGAGTGCCCCCGGGACAGGGCCCTATGGCTACACCTTC,CAWSAPGTGPYGYTF
TRBV28,TRBJ2-1,.,.,TGTGCCAGCAGTCTTGGACGGTATGAGCAGTTCTTC,CASSLGRYEQFF
TRBV29-1,TRBJ2-2,.,.,TGCAGCGTGTGGGACCCCGACACCGGGGAGCTGTTTTTT,CSVWDPDTGELFF
TRBV27,TRBJ2-7,.,.,TGTGCCAGCAGTTTATCGGTGAAATCCTACGAGCAGTACTTC,CASSLSVKSYEQYF
TRBV27,TRBJ1-5,.,.,TGTGCCAGCCTTCCTAAGGGGGGGCGGGACACAGGCAATCAGCCCCAGCATTTT,CASLPKGGRDTGNQPQHF
TRBV6-5,TRBJ1-2,once,.,TGTGCCAGCAGTTCTGGGACGGCAACCCGTAATGGCTACACCTTC,CASSSGTATRNGYTF
TRBV2,TRBJ2-7,once,TRBD1,TGTGCCAGCGGTAGACAGGGATCCTACGAGCAGTACTTC,CASGRQGSYEQYF
TRBV19,TRBJ2-3,.,TRBD1,TGTGCCAGTAGTCCCACAGGGGCGAGCAGTAATACGCAGTATTTT,CASSPTGASSNTQYF
TRBV5-1,TRBJ2-3,.,.,TGCGCCAGCAGCTTGGACATCCTTGATTCCGCAGATACGCAGTATTTT,CASSLDILDSADTQYF
TRBV20-1,TRBJ2-2,once,.,TGCAGTGCTAGTGCTGGTCGTAGCACCGGGGAGCTGTTTTTT,CSASAGRSTGELFF
TRBV6-5,TRBJ1-1,.,.,TGTGCCAGCAGTTACTCTACCGGGGGGCACACTGAAGCTTTCTTT,CASSYSTGGHTEAFF
TRBV6-5,TRBJ1-2,.,.,TGTGCCAGCAGTTACTCGTGGGGTAATGGCTACACCTTC,CASSYSWGNGYTF
TRBV6-1,TRBJ1-1,.,.,TGTGCCAGCAGACTACATCAGGGAGCCACTGAAGCTTTCTTT,CASRLHQGATEAFF
TRBV7-6,TRBJ2-2,.,.,TGTGCCAGCAGCTTAGTCACCGGGGAGCTGTTTTTT,CASSLVTGELFF
TRBV5-1,TRBJ2-5,.,TRBD1,TGCGCCAGCAGTAACAGGGGAGAGACCCAGTACTTC,CASSNRGETQYF
TRBV7-2,TRBJ1-4,.,.,TGTGCCAGCAGCCGCAGACCCTCAACTAATGAAAAACTGTTTTTT,CASSRRPSTNEKLFF
TRBV5-1,TRBJ2-2,few,.,TGCGCCAGCAGCTCGGGGGTCGGCGGGGAGCTGTTTTTT,CASSSGVGGELFF
TRBV10-2,TRBJ2-2,.,TRBD1,TGCGCCAGCTTTAAGGACAGGGCCACCGGGGAGCTGTTTTTT,CASFKDRATGELFF
TRBV2,TRBJ2-1,once,.,TGTGCCAGCAGCCTTGACAATTACAATGAGCAGTTCTTC,CASSLDNYNEQFF
TRBV5-1,TRBJ1-6,.,.,TGCGCCAGCAGCTTTACCCCAGGGGCAAATTCACCCCTCCACTTT,CASSFTPGANSPLHF
TRBV5-1,TRBJ2-5,.,TRBD1,TGCGCCAGCAGCCTACAGGGGTGGGAGACCCAGTACTTC,CASSLQGWETQYF
TRBV11-3,TRBJ2-1,once,TRBD2,TGTGCCAGCAGCCAGGGACTAGCGGGGGCCGAATACAATGAGCAGTTCTTC,CASSQGLAGAEYNEQFF
TRBV5-4,TRBJ1-4,few,.,TGTGCCAGCAGCTTGGGGCACGCCGGTGAAAAACTGTTTTTT,CASSLGHAGEKLFF
TRBV5-1,TRBJ1-6,few,TRBD1,TGCGCCAGCAGCTTGGATACCGGCAAGGGGGCATCACCCCTCCACTTT,CASSLDTGKGASPLHF
TRBV10-3,TRBJ2-1,.,.,TGTGCCATCAGTGAAGGGGGGGGGAACTACAATGAGCAGTTCTTC,CAISEGGGNYNEQFF
TRBV4-3,TRBJ2-2,.,.,TGCGCCAGCAGCCACAACGGACGGTACGGGGAGCTGTTTTTT,CASSHNGRYGELFF
TRBV24-1,TRBJ1-1,.,.,TGTGCCACCAGTGATCGCCACAGGGAGGGGGCTGAAGCTTTCTTT,CATSDRHREGAEAFF
TRBV28,TRBJ2-7,.,.,TGTGCCAGCAGATCGGGCCAGAGGGGCTCCTACGAGCAGTACTTC,CASRSGQRGSYEQYF
TRBV9,TRBJ2-5,.,TRBD2,TGTGCCAGCAGCGTAGGGACTAGCGGGGTACAGACCCAGTACTTC,CASSVGTSGVQTQYF
TRBV7-9,TRBJ2-2,.,TRBD1,TGTGCCAGCAGCTTGGACAGGGGAAACACCGGGGAGCTGTTTTTT,CASSLDRGNTGELFF
TRBV6-5,TRBJ1-1,.,TRBD1,TGTGCCGGTACAACAGGGACAGGGCGCACTGAAGCTTTCTTT,CAGTTGTGRTEAFF